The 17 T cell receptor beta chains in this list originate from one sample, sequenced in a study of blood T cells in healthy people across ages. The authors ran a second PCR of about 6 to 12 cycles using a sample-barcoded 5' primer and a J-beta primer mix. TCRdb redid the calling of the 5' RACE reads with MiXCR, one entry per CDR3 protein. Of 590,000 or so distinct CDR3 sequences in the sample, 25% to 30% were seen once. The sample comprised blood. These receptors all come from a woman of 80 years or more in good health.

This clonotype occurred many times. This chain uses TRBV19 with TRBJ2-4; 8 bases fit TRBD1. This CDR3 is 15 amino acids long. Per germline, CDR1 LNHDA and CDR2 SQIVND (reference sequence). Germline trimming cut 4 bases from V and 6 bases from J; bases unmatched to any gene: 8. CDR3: CASSRGGRGLNIQYF. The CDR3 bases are TGTGCCAGTAGTAGAGGGGGCAGGGGGCTAAACATTCAGTACTTC.

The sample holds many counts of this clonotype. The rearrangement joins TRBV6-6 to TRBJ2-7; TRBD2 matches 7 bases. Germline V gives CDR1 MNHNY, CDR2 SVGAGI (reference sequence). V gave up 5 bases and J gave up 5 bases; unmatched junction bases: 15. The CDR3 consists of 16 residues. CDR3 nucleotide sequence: TGTGCCAGCAGTCTCTCGGGGGGAACCTCCCGGAACGAGCAGTACTTC. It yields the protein CASSLSGGTSRNEQYF.

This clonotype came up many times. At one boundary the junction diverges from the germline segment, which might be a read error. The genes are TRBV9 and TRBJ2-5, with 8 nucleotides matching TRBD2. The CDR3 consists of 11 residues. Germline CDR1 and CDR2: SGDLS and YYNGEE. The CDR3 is CRGGLQETQYF. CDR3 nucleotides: TGCCGCGGGGGGCTCCAAGAGACCCAGTACTTC.

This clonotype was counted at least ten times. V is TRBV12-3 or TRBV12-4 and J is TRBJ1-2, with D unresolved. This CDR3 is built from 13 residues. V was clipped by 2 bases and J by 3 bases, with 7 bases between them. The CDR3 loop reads CASSLRDDYGYTF. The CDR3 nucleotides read TGTGCCAGCAGTTTAAGGGATGACTATGGCTACACCTTC.

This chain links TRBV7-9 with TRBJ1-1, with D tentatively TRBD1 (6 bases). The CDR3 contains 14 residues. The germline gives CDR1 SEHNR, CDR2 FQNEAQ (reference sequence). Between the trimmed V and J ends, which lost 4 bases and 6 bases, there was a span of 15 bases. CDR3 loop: CASSSYRERAEAFF. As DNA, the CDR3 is TGTGCCAGCAGCTCATACAGGGAGAGAGCTGAAGCTTTCTTT.

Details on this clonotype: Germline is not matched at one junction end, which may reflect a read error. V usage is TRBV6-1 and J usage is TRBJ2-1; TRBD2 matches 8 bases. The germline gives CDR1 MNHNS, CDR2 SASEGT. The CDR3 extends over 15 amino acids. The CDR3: CASSEVGTRFYEQFF. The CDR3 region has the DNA TGCGCCAGCAGTGAAGTAGGGACTAGGTTCTATGAGCAGTTCTTC.

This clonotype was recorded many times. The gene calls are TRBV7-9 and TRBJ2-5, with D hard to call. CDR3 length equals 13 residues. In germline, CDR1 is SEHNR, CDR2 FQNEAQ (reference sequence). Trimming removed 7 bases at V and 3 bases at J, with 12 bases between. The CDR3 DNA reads TGTGCCAGCACTGAAGGGTCGGAAGAGACCCAGTACTTC. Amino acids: CASTEGSEETQYF.

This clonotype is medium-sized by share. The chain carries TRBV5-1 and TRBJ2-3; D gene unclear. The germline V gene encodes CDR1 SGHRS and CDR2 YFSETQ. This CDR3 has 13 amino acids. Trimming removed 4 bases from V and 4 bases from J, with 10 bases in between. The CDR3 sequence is CASSTDRADTQYF. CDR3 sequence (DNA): TGCGCCAGCAGCACGGACCGGGCAGATACGCAGTATTTT.

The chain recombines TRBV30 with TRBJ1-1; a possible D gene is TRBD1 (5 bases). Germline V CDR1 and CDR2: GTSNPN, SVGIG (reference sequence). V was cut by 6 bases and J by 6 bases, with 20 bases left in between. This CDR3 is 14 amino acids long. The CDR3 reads CACLKGIMVPEAFF. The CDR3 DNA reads TGTGCCTGCCTCAAGGGGATAATGGTTCCTGAAGCTTTCTTT.

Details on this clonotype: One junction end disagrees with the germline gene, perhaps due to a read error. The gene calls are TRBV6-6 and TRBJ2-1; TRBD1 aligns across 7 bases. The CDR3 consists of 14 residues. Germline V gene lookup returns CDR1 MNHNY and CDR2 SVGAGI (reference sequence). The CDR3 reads CASRYGTAYNEQLF. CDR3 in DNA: TGTGCCAGTCGCTACGGGACAGCCTACAATGAGCAGTTGTTC.

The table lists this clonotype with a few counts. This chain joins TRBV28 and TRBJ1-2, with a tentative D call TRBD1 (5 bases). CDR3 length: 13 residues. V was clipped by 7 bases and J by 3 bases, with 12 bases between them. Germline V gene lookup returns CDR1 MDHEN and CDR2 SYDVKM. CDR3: CASTEGQDYGYTF. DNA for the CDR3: TGTGCCAGCACCGAGGGGCAGGACTATGGCTACACCTTC.

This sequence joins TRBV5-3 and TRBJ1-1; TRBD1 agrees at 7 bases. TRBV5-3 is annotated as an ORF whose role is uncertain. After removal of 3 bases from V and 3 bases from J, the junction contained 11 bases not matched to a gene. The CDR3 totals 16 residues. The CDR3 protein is CARSCPRGISHTEAFF. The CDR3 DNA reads TGTGCCAGAAGCTGTCCCAGGGGGATCAGTCACACTGAAGCTTTCTTT.

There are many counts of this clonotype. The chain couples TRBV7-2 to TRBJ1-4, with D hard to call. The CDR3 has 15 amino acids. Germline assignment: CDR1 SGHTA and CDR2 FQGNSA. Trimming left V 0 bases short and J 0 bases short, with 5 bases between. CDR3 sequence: CASSLARTTNEKLFF. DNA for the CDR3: TGTGCCAGCAGCTTAGCGCGGACAACTAATGAAAAACTGTTTTTT.

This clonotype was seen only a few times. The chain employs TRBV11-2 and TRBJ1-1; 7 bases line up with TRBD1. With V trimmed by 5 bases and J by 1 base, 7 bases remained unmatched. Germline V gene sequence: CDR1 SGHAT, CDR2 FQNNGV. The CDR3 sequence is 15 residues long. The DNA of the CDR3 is TGTGCCAGCAGCCGTAGGACAGGCTGGAACACTGAAGCTTTCTTT. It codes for CASSRRTGWNTEAFF. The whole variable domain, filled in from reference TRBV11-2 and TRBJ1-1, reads EAGVAQSPRYKIIEKRQSVAFWCNPISGHATLYWYQQILGQGPKLLIQFQNNGVVDDSQLPKDRFSAERLKGVDSTLKIQPAKLEDSAVYLCASSRRTGWNTEAFFGQGTRLTVV.

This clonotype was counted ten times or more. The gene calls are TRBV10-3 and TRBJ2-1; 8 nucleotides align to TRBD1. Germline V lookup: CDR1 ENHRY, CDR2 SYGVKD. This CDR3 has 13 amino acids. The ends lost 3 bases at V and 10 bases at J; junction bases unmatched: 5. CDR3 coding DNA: TGTGCCATCAGTGACCCAGGGGGCGGGGAGCAGTTCTTC. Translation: CAISDPGGGEQFF.

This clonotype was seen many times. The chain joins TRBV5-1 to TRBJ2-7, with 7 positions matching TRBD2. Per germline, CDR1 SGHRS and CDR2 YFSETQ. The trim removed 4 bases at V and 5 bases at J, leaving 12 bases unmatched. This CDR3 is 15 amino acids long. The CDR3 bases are TGCGCCAGCAGCCCAGGGCCGGGGGGAGTCAACGAGCAGTACTTC. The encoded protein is CASSPGPGGVNEQYF.

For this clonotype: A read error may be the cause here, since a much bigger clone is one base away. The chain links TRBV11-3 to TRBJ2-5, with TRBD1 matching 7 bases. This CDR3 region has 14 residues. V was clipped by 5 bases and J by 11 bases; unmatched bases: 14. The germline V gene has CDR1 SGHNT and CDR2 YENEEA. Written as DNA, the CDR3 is TGTGCCAGCAGCGCTAGGACAGGACGGAATGAGCAGTACTTC. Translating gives CASSARTGRNEQYF.